This TCR beta chain was recovered during a study of cytomegalovirus exposure and HLA in healthy donors. Findings and caveats of the study: More than 15,000 TCR beta sequences were associated with HLA alleles at 0.05 false discovery rate in a later analysis. The authors assumed roughly uniform sequencing depth across donors for presence/absence analyses.

Remarks on this clone: Antigen unknown. Other DNA sequences from this sample encode an identical CDR3 as well.

The V gene end was trimmed by 3 bases and the J gene end by 8 bases; junction bases not matched to a gene: 8. The germline V gene has CDR1 ENHRY and CDR2 SYGVKD. The CDR3 sequence is 15 residues long. 60 Vbeta and 13 Jbeta primers were used in PCR. Libraries were prepared by immunoSEQ multiplex PCR; TCRdb keeps only in-frame clonotypes and omits some of them. Of approximately 130,000 clones in the sample, about three quarters were seen once. The sequenced material came from PBMCs. V and J are TRBV10-3 and TRBJ2-1; TRBD2 aligns across 9 bases. This TCR was recovered from a woman aged 40 to 50 in good health and CMV-seronegative. CDR3 in amino acids: CAISERAGGEDEQFF. In DNA, the CDR3 is TGTGCCATCAGTGAAAGAGCGGGAGGTGAGGATGAGCAGTTCTTC.